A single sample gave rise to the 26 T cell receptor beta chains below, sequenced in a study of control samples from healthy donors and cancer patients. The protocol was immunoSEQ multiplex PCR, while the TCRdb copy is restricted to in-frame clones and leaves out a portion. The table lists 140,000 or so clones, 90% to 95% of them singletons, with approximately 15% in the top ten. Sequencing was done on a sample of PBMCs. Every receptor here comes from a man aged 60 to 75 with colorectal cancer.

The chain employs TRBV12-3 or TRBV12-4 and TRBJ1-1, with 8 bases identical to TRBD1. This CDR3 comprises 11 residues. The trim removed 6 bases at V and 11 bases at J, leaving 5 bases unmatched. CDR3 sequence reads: CASRQRTGAFF. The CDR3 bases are TGTGCCAGCAGACAACGGACAGGGGCTTTCTTT.

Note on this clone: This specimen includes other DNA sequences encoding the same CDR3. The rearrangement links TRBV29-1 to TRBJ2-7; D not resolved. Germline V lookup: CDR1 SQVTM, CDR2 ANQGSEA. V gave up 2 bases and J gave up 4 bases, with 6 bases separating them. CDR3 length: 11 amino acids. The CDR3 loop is CSVETGYEQYF. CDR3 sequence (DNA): TGCAGCGTTGAAACCGGGTACGAGCAGTACTTC.

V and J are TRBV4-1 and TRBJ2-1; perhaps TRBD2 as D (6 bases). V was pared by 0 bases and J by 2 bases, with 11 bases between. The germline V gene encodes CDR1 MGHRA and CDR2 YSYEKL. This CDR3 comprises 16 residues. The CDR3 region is CASSQDRRGTYNEQFF. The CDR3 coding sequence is TGCGCCAGCAGCCAAGATAGGCGGGGCACCTACAATGAGCAGTTCTTC.

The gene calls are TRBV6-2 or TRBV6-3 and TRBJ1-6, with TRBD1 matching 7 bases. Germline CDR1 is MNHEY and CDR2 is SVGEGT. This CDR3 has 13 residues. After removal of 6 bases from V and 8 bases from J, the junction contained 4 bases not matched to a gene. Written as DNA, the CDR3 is TGTGCCAGCAGCAGGGGGATCGATTCACCCCTCCACTTT. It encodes CASSRGIDSPLHF.

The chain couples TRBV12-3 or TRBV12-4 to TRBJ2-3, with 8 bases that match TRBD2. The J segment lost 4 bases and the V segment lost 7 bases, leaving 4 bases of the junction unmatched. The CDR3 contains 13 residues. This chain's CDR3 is CASTRGGPDTQYF. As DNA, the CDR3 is TGTGCCAGCACCCGCGGGGGGCCAGATACGCAGTATTTT.

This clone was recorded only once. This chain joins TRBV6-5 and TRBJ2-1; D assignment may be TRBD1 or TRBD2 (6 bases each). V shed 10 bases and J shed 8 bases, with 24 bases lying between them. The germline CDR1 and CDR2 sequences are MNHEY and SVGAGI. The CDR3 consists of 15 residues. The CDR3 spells CATIPGGGPVDEQFF. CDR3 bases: TGTGCCACCATACCCGGGGGCGGACCGGTTGATGAGCAGTTCTTC.

CDR3 amino acids: CASSPGQGNNEQFF. In DNA, the CDR3 is TGTGCCAGCAGCCCGGGACAGGGCAACAATGAGCAGTTCTTC. The chain recombines TRBV14 with TRBJ2-1, with 9 nucleotides matching TRBD1. Trimming took 4 bases from V and 5 from J; bases not matched to a gene: 3. This CDR3 has 14 residues. CDR1 and CDR2 (germline): SGHDN, FVKESK. Full variable domain (outside the CDR3, taken from reference TRBV14 and TRBJ2-1): EAGVTQFPSHSVIEKGQTVTLRCDPISGHDNLYWYRRVMGKEIKFLLHFVKESKQDESGMPNNRFLAERTGGTYSTLKVQPAELEDSGVYFCASSPGQGNNEQFFGPGTRLTVL.

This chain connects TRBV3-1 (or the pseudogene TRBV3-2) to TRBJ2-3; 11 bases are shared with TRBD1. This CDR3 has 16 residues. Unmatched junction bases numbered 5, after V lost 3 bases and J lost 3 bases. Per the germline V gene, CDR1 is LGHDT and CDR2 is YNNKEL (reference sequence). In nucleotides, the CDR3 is TGTGCCAGCAGCCAGGGGGACAGGGGGTTTACAGATACGCAGTATTTT. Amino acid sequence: CASSQGDRGFTDTQYF.

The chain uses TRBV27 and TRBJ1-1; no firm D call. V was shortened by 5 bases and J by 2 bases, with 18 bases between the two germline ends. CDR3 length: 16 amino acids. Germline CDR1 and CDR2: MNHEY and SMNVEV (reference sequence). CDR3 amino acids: CASSPPGWQYNTEAFF. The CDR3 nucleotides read TGTGCCAGCAGTCCTCCCGGCTGGCAGTATAACACTGAAGCTTTCTTT.

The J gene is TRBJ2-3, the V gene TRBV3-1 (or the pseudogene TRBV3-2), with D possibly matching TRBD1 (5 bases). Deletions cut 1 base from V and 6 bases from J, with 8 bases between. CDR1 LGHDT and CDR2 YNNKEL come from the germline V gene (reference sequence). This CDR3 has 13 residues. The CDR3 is CASSQGGWDTQYF. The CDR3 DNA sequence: TGTGCCAGCAGCCAAGGGGGCTGGGATACGCAGTATTTT.

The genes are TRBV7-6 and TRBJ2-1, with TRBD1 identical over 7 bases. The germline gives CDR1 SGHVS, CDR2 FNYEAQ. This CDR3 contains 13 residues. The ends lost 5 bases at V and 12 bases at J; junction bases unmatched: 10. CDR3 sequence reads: CASSPWDSETQFF. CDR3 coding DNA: TGTGCCAGCAGCCCTTGGGACAGCGAGACGCAGTTCTTC.

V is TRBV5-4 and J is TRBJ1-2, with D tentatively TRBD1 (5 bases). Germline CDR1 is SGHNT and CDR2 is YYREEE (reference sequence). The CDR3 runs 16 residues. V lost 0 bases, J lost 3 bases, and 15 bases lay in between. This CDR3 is CASSLAGLHYHYGYTF. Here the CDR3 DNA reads TGTGCCAGCAGCTTGGCGGGACTTCATTACCACTATGGCTACACCTTC.

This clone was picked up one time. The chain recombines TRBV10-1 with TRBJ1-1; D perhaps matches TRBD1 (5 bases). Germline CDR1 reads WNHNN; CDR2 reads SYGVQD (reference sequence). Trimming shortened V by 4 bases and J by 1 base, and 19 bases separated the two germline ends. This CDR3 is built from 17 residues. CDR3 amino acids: CASSGPQGPTRNTEAFF. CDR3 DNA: TGCGCCAGCAGTGGGCCCCAGGGTCCCACACGGAACACTGAAGCTTTCTTT.

CDR3 DNA sequence: TGTGCCAGCAGTGAACCGGCTAGCGCAGATACGCAGTATTTT. Translating gives CASSEPASADTQYF. The gene calls are TRBV6-1 and TRBJ2-3; D possibly corresponds to TRBD2 (6 bases). Trimming took off 2 bases at V and 4 bases at J, with 10 bases between the two ends. Germline V gives CDR1 MNHNS, CDR2 SASEGT. The CDR3 length is 14 residues.

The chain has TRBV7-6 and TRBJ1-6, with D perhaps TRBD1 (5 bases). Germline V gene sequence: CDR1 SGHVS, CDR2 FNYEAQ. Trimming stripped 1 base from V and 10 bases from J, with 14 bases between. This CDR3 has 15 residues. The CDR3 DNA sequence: TGTGCCAGCAGCTTAGGAACAGGATCAGGCTCACCCCTCCACTTT. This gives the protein CASSLGTGSGSPLHF.

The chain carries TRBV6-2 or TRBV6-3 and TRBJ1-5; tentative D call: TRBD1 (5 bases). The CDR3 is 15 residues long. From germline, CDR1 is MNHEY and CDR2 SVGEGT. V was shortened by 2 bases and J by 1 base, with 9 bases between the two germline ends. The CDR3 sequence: CASSYIRGSNQPQHF. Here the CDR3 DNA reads TGTGCCAGCAGTTACATAAGGGGAAGCAATCAGCCCCAGCATTTT.

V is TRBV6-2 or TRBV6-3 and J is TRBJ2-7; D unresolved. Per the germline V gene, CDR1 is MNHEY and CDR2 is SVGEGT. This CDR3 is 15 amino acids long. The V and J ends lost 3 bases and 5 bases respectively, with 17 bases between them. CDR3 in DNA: TGTGCCAGCAGTTATGAGACCCCCAGGCACCACGAGCAGTACTTC. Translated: CASSYETPRHHEQYF.

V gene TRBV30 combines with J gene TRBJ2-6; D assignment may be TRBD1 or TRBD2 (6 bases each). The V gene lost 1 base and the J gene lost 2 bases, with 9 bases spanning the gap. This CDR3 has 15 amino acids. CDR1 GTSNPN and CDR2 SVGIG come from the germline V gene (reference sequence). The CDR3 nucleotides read TGTGCCTGGAGTGAGGGGGAGGCTGGGGCCAACGTCCTGACTTTC. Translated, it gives CAWSEGEAGANVLTF.

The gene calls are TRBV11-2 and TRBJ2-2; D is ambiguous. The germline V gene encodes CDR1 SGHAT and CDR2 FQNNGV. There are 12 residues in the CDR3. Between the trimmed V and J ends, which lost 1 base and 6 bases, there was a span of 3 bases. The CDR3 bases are TGTGCCAGCAGCTTAGTGGCCGGGGAGCTGTTTTTT. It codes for CASSLVAGELFF. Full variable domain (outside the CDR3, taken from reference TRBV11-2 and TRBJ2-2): EAGVAQSPRYKIIEKRQSVAFWCNPISGHATLYWYQQILGQGPKLLIQFQNNGVVDDSQLPKDRFSAERLKGVDSTLKIQPAKLEDSAVYLCASSLVAGELFFGEGSRLTVL.

The CDR3 spells CASSSLDGYTEAFF. The CDR3 DNA is TGTGCCAGCAGTTCCTTGGACGGATACACTGAAGCTTTCTTT. The J gene is TRBJ1-1, the V gene TRBV6-5; unclear D gene. Germline CDR1 MNHEY, CDR2 SVGAGI. CDR3 size: 14 residues. V was pared by 4 bases and J by 3 bases, with 12 bases between.

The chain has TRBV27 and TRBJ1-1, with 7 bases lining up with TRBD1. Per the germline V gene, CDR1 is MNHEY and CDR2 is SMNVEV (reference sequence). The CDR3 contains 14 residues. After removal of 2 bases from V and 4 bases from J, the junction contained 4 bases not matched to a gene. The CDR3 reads CASSLGQVGTEAFF. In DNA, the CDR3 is TGTGCCAGCAGTTTAGGACAGGTCGGCACTGAAGCTTTCTTT.

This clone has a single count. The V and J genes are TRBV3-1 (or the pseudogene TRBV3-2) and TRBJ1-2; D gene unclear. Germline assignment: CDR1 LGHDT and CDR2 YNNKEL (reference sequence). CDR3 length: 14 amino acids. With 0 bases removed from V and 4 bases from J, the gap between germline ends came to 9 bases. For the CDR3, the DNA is TGTGCCAGCAGCCAAGATTACAGAGCCTATGGCTACACCTTC. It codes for CASSQDYRAYGYTF.

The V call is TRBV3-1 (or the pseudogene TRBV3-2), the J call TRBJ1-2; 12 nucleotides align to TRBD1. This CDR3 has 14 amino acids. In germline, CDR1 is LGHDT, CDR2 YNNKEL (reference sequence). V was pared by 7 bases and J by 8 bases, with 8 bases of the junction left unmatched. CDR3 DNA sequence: TGTGCCAGCACACTGGGACAGGGGGCGGACGGCTACACCTTC. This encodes CASTLGQGADGYTF.

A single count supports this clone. CDR3 loop: CASSPSGPSNQPQHF. The DNA of the CDR3 is TGTGCCAGCAGCCCCTCGGGACCTAGCAATCAGCCCCAGCATTTT. The chain links TRBV5-8 to TRBJ1-5; perhaps TRBD1 as D (5 bases). Trimming removed 4 bases from V and 0 bases from J, with 11 bases in between. The CDR3 sequence is 15 residues long. In germline, CDR1 is SGHTS, CDR2 YDEGEE. Using reference TRBV5-8 and TRBJ1-5 for the parts outside the CDR3, the full variable domain is EAGVTQSPTHLIKTRGQQATLRCSPISGHTSVYWYQQALGLGLQFLLWYDEGEERNRGNFPPRFSGRQFPNYSSELNVNALELEDSALYLCASSPSGPSNQPQHFGDGTRLSIL.

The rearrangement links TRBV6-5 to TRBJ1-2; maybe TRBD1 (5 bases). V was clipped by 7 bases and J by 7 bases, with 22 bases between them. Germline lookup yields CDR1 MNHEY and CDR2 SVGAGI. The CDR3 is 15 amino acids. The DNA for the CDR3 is TGTGCCAGCAAGGGAGGGGTGGAGGCGACTTCTGGCTACACCTTC. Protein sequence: CASKGGVEATSGYTF.

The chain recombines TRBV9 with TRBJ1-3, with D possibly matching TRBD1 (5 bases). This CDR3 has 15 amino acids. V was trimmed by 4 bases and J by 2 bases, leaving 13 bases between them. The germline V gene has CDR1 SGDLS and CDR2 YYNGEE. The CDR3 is CASSPGALTGNTIYF. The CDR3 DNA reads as TGTGCCAGCAGCCCTGGGGCACTTACTGGAAACACCATATATTTT.